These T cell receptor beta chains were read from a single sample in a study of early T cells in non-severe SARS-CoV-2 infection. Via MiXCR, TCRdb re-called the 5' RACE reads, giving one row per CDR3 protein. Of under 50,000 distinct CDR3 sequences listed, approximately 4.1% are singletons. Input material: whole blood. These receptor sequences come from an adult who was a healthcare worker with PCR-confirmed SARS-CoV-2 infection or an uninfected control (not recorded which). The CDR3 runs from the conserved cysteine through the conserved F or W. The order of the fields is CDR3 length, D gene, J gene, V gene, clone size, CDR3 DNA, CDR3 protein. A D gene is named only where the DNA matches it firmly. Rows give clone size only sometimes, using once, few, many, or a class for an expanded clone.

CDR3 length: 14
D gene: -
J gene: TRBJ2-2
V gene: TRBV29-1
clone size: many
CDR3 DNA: TGCAGCGCCGGCGGGAACATGGGAGCCGGGGAGCTGTTTTTT
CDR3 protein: CSAGGNMGAGELFF

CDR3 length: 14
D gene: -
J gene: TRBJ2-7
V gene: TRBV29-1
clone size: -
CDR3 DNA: TGCAGCGTTGAAGTAGGTGGCGGGTCCTACGAGCAGTACTTC
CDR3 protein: CSVEVGGGSYEQYF

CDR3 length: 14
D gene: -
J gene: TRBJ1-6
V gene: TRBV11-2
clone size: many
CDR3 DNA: TGTGCCAGCAGCTTACAGGGTAGAAAATCACCCCTCCACTTT
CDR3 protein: CASSLQGRKSPLHF

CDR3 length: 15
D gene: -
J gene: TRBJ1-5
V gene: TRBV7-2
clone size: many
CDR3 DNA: TGTGCCAGCAGCTTTATCCGGGGCGCCTGTCAGCCCCAGCATTTT
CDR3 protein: CASSFIRGACQPQHF

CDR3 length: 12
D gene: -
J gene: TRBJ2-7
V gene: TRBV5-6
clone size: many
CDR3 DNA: TGTGCCAGCAGCTTAGGGATTGCCGAGCAGTACTTC
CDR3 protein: CASSLGIAEQYF

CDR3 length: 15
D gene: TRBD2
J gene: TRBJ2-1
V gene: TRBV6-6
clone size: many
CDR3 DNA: TGTGCCAGCAGAAAGGGACTAGCGGGGAACAATGAGCAGTTCTTC
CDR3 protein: CASRKGLAGNNEQFF

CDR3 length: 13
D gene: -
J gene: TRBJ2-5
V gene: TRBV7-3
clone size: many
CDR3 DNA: TGTGCCAGCAGCCTGGATGGAGCAGAGACCCAGTACTTC
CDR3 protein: CASSLDGAETQYF

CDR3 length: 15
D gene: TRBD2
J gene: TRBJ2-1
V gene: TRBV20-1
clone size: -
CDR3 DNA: TGCAGTGCTAGAGAGGGACTAGCGGGACACAATGAGCAGTTCTTC
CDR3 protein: CSAREGLAGHNEQFF

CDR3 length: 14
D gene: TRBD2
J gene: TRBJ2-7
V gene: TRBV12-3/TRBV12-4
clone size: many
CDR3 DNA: TGTGCCAGCAGTTTACGGACTAGCGGGAGCGAGCAGTACTTC
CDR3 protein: CASSLRTSGSEQYF

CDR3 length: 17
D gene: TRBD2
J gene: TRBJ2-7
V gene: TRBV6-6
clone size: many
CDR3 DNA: TGTGCCAGCAGTTTGCTTATCGGGACTAGCGGAGCCTACGAGCAGTACTTC
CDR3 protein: CASSLLIGTSGAYEQYF

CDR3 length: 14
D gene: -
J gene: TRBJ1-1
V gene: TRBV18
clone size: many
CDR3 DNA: TGTGCCAGCTCACCAAGGACACCGAACACTGAAGCTTTCTTT
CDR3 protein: CASSPRTPNTEAFF

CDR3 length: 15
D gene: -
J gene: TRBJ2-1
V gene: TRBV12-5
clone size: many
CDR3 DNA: TGTGCTAGTGGTCCTCCGAATACAGGGCTGAATGAGCAGTTCTTC
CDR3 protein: CASGPPNTGLNEQFF

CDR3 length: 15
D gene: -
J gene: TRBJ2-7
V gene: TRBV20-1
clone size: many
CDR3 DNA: TGCAGTGCTAGACCGGACGGGGTAGCCACCTACGAGCAGTACTTC
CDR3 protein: CSARPDGVATYEQYF

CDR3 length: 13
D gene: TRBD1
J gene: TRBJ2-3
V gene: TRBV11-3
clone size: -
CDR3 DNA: TGTGCCAGCAGCGTTGACAGGGAAGATACGCAGTATTTT
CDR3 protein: CASSVDREDTQYF

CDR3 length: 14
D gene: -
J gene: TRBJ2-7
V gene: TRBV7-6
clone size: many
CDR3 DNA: TGTGCCAGCAGCTTAGGTCCCTCGCGGGCAGAGCAGTACTTC
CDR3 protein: CASSLGPSRAEQYF

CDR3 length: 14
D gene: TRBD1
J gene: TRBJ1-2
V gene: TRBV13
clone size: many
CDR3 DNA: TGTGCCAGCAGCCAGGGGGCGCGGATCTATGGCTACACCTTC
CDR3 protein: CASSQGARIYGYTF

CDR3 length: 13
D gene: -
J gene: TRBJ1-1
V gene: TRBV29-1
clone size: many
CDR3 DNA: TGCAGCGTCGGCCCTGGACGGTCCACTGAAGCTTTCTTT
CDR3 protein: CSVGPGRSTEAFF

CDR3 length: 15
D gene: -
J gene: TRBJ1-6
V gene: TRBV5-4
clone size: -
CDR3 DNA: TGTGCCAGCAGCATAAGTAGCTCCTATAATTCACCCCTCCACTTT
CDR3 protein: CASSISSSYNSPLHF

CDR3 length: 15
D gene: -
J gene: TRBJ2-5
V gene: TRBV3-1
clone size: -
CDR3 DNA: TGTGCCAGCAGCCATTTGACGGAGTACCGGGAGACCCAGTACTTC
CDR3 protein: CASSHLTEYRETQYF

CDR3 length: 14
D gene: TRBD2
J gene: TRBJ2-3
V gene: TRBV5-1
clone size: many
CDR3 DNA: TGCGCCAGCCGCGTACGGGGGGGCCAAGATACGCAGTATTTT
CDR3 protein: CASRVRGGQDTQYF

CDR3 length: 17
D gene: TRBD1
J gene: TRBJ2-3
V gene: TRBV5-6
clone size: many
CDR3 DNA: TGTGCCAGCAGCTTGGGGCCGGGACAGGGGGCTGTTGATACGCAGTATTTT
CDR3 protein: CASSLGPGQGAVDTQYF

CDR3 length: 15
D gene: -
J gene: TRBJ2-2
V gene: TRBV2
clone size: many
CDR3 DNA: TGTGCCAGCAGGGACACCGTCGCGAACACCGGGGAGCTGTTTTTT
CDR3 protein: CASRDTVANTGELFF

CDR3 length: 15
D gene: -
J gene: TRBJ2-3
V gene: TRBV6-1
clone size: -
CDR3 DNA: TGTGCCAGCAGTGATCGGCAGGGAGGCACAGATACGCAGTATTTT
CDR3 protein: CASSDRQGGTDTQYF

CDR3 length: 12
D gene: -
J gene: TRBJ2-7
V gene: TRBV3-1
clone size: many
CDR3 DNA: TGTGCCAGCAGCCAAGGAAAAGGCGAGCAGTACTTC
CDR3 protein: CASSQGKGEQYF

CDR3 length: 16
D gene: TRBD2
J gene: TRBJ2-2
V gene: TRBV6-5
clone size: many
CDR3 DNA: TGTGCCAGCAGTCCTCCTAGCGGGAGGGTCACCGGGGAGCTGTTTTTT
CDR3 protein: CASSPPSGRVTGELFF

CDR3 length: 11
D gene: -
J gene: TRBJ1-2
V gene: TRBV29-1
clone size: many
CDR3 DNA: TGCAGCGTTGACAGGGACTATGGCTACACCTTC
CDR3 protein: CSVDRDYGYTF

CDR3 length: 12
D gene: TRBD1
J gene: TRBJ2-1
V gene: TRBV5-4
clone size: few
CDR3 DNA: TGTGCCAGCAGCTTAGGACAGGGACAGCAGTTCTTC
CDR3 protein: CASSLGQGQQFF

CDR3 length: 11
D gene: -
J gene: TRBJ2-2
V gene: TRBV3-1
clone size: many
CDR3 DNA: TGTGCCAGCAGCCAGACCGGGGAGCTGTTTTTT
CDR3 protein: CASSQTGELFF

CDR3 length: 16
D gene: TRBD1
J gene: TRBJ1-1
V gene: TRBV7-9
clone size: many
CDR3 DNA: TGTGCCAGCAGCTGGGGACAGGCCAACATGAACACTGAAGCTTTCTTT
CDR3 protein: CASSWGQANMNTEAFF

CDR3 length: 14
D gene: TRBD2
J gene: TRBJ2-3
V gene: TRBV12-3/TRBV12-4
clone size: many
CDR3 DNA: TGTGCCAGCAGTGGACTAGCGGGGACAGATACGCAGTATTTT
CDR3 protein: CASSGLAGTDTQYF

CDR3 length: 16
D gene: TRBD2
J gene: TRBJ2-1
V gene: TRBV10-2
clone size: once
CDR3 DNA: TGCGCCTGCAGTGAGTCGAGGCTAGCGGGAGGCAATGAGCAGTTCTTC
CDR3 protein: CACSESRLAGGNEQFF

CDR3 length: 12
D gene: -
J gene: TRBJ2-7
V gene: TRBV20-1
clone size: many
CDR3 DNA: TGCAGTGCTGGGGTCTTAACCTACGAGCAGTACTTC
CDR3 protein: CSAGVLTYEQYF

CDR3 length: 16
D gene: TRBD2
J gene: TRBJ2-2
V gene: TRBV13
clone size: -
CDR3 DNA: TGTGCCAGCAGCCTAGGACTAGCGGTTAACACCGGGGAGCTGTTTTTT
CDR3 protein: CASSLGLAVNTGELFF

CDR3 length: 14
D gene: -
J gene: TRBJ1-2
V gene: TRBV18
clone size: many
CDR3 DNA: TGTGCCAGCGCCGCGGACGGACAACTCCATGGCTACACCTTC
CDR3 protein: CASAADGQLHGYTF

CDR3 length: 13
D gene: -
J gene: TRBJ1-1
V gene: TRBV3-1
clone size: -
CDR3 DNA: TGTGCCAGCAGCCAAGCATCCCGAGACACTGCTTTCTTT
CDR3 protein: CASSQASRDTAFF